This T cell receptor (beta chain) was recorded in a study of T cells after posttransplantation cyclophosphamide. General observations from the study: Later post-transplant blood repertoires were often dominated by donor CD8+ memory clones. TRB overlap between skin or GI tissue T cells and blood was limited. TRB clonality was highly associated with recipient CMV seropositivity and reactivation.

To note about this clone: Its specificity is not known.

Treatment was busulfan-fludarabine conditioning, a marrow graft, and cyclophosphamide on days +3 and +4. TCRdb keeps only in-frame clones here, not all; method: immunoSEQ multiplex PCR. Here the sample spans fewer than 6,000 clones, approximately 1.8% being singletons. The V gene lost 1 base and the J gene lost 1 base, with 8 bases spanning the gap. The CDR3 spans 14 residues. Germline CDR1 reads PRHDT; CDR2 reads FYEKMQ (reference sequence). The sequencing used PBMCs, collected 242 days after a stem cell transplant with posttransplant cyclophosphamide. This clonotype originated in a male patient aged 25-45 years who received an allogeneic stem cell transplant from a related donor, was CMV-positive, and had no GVHD. Some T cells may trace back to the graft donor. This chain links TRBV13 with TRBJ2-7, with a tentative D call TRBD2 (5 bases). The CDR3 coding sequence is TGTGCCAGCAGCTTAGCGGGGTGGTCCTACGAGCAGTACTTC. Translating gives CASSLAGWSYEQYF. Variable domain in full (rest from reference TRBV13 and TRBJ2-7): AAGVIQSPRHLIKEKRETATLKCYPIPRHDTVYWYQQGPGQDPQFLISFYEKMQSDKGSIPDRFSAQQFSDYHSELNMSSLELGDSALYFCASSLAGWSYEQYFGPGTRLTVT.